These 2 T cell receptor beta chains originate from one sample sequenced in a study of T cell changes during pregnancy in multiple sclerosis. Clones were read by immunoSEQ multiplex PCR, and TCRdb kept only the in-frame ones, dropping some. The sample has tens of thousands of clones, around 89% seen once. This specimen was CD4+ T cells from peripheral blood mononuclear cells, taken in the first trimester of pregnancy. The origin of the receptors is a female donor in good health, enrolled as a control in a pregnancy study.

The chain carries TRBV9 and TRBJ1-1; 7 nucleotides agree with TRBD1. Looked up from germline, CDR1 is SGDLS and CDR2 is YYNGEE. V lost 0 bases, J lost 4 bases, and 3 bases stayed unmatched. The CDR3 extends over 14 amino acids. This CDR3 is CASSVVGGGTEAFF. The CDR3 DNA follows: TGTGCCAGCAGCGTAGTAGGGGGCGGCACTGAAGCTTTCTTT.

This chain links TRBV21-1 with TRBJ2-7; the DNA was not compared with TRBD1, the D call given in the table. TRBV21-1 is labeled a pseudogene. The CDR3 runs to 16 residues. CDR3 in DNA: TGTGCCAGCAGCAAAAAGCCCCGGACAGGGAGTAGCGAGCAGTACTTC. As protein: CASSKKPRTGSSEQYF.